This TCR beta chain was captured in a study of graft-versus-host responses after intestinal transplantation. Study context: Uniformly, recipients were administered anti-thymocyte globulin induction with subsequent tacrolimus and steroids for approximately three years.

Of note for this clone: The target antigen is unknown.

Measured with immunoSEQ multiplex PCR; TCRdb has only the in-frame clones, and not every one. The sample yields roughly 75,000 clones, 90% to 95% seen once. Study-wide results and limits: Allografts from individuals with graft-donor T cell macrochimerism displayed high graft-versus-host to host-versus-graft clonal ratios. Recipient bone marrow held GvH clones, some seen earlier in ileum or blood.

The TCR was taken from a human donor who received an intestinal transplant. The source material was unstimulated CD4+ T cells sorted from spleen or lymph node cells, sampled before intestinal transplant.

CDR3 sequence: CASSLWGGGTNTGELFF. In nucleotides, the CDR3 is TGCGCCAGCAGCTTGTGGGGCGGGGGAACGAACACCGGGGAGCTGTTTTTT. V is TRBV5-1 and J is TRBJ2-2, with 7 bases matching TRBD2. Germline V gene data show CDR1 as SGHRS and CDR2 as YFSETQ. The CDR3 is 17 residues long. V lost 1 base to trimming and J lost 0 bases; unmatched junction nucleotides: 6.